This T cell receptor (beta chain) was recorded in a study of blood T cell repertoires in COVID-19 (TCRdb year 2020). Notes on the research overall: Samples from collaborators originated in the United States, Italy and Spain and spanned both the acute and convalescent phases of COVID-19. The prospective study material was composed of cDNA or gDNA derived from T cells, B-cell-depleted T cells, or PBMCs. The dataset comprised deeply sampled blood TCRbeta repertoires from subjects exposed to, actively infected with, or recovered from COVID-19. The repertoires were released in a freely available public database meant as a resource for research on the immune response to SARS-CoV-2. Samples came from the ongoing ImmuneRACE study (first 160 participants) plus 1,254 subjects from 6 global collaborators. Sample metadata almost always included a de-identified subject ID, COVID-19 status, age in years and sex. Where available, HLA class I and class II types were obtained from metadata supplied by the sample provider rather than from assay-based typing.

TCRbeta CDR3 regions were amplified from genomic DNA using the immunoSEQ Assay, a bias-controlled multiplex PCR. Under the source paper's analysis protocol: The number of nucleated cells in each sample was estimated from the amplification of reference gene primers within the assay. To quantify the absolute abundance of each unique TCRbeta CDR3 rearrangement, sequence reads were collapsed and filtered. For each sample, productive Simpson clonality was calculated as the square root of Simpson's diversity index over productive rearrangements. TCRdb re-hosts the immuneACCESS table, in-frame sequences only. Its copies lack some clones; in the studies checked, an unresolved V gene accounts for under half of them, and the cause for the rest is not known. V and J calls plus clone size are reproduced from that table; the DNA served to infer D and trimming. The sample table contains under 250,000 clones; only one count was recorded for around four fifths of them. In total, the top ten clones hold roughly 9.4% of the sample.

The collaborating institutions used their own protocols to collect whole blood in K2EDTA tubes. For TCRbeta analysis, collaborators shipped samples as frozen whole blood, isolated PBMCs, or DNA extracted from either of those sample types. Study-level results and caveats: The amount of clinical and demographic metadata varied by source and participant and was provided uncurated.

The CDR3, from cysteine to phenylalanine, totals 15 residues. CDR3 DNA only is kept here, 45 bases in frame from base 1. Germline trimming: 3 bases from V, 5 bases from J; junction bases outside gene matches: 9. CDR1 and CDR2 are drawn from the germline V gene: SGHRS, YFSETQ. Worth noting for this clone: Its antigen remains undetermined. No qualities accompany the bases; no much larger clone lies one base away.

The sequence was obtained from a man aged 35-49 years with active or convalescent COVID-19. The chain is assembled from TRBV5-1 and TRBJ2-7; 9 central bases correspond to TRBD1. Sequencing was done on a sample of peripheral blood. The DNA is TGCGCCAGCAGCTCCTCGGGACAGGGAGAGAACGAGCAGTACTTC. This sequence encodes CASSSSGQGENEQYF.